These 2 T cell receptor beta chains were sequenced from one sample in a study of early T cells in non-severe SARS-CoV-2 infection. TCRdb reprocessed the 5' RACE reads with MiXCR, giving one entry per CDR3 protein. The sample includes about 66,000 distinct CDR3 sequences, around 9% of them seen just once. Sequenced: whole blood. These receptors were taken from an adult who was a healthcare worker with PCR-confirmed SARS-CoV-2 infection or an uninfected control (not recorded which).

CDR3 coding DNA: TGCGCCAGCAGTAGCGGGAGGCCTCCCTCCTCCTACAATGAGCAGTTCTTC. It specifies CASSSGRPPSSYNEQFF. The V gene is TRBV5-1, the J gene TRBJ2-1, with 10 positions matching TRBD2. Trimming took 5 bases from V and 0 from J; bases not matched to a gene: 8. The V gene's germline CDR1 is SGHRS and CDR2 YFSETQ. The CDR3 covers 17 residues.

At least ten counts were recorded for this clonotype. The rearrangement joins TRBV7-9 to TRBJ1-2; no clear D gene. The CDR3 is 13 amino acids. CDR1 and CDR2 (germline): SEHNR, FQNEAQ (reference sequence). V lost 4 bases, J lost 6 bases, and 12 bases lay in between. CDR3 residues: CASSYYDSNGYTF. In DNA form, the CDR3 reads TGTGCCAGCAGCTACTATGATTCCAATGGCTACACCTTC.